The 2 T cell receptor beta chains in this list originate from one sample, sequenced in a study of control samples from healthy donors and cancer patients. This table comes from immunoSEQ multiplex PCR, and its TCRdb copy is limited to in-frame clones, with some not included. The sample has over 100,000 clones, about nine tenths seen once. The specimen was blood. Source of these receptors: a human donor in good health. The donor label of this sample is uncertain.

The chain recombines TRBV15 with TRBJ1-3; D not resolved. This CDR3 comprises 18 residues. From germline, CDR1 is LNHNV and CDR2 YYDKDF (reference sequence). Between the trimmed V and J ends, which lost 0 bases and 6 bases, there was a span of 21 bases. DNA for the CDR3: TGTGCCACCAGCAGAGATATCTGGTTGGAGGGAGCGGAAAACACCATATATTTT. Protein product: CATSRDIWLEGAENTIYF.

This sequence joins TRBV4-2 and TRBJ1-4; D is uncertain. CDR1 and CDR2 (germline): LGHNA, YNFKEQ. The germline V and J ends were trimmed by 2 bases and 10 bases, with 14 bases remaining between them. There are 14 residues in the CDR3. In nucleotides, the CDR3 is TGTGCCAGCAGCCAAAGAGCGGACCTCGGAAAACTGTTTTTT. Protein product: CASSQRADLGKLFF.